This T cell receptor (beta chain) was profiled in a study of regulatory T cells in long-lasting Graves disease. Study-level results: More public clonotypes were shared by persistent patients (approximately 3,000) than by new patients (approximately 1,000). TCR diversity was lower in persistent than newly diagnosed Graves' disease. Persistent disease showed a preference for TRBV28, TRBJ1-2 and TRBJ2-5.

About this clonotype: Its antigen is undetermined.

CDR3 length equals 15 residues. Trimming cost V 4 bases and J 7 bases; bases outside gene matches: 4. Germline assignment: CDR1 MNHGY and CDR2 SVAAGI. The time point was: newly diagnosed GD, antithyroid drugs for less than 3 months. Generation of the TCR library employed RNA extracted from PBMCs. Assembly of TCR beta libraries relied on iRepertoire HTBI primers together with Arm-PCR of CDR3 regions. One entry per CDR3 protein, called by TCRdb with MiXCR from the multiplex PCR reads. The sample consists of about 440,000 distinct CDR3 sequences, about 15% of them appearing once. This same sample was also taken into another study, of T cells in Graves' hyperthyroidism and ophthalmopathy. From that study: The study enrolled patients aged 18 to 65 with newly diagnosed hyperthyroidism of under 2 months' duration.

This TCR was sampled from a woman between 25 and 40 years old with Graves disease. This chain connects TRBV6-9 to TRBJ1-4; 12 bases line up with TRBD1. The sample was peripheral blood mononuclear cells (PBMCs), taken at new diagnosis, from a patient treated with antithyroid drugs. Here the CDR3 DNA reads TGTGCCAGCAGTTCGGGACAGGGGGCCGCTGAAAAACTGTTTTTT. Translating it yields CASSSGQGAAEKLFF.